The next 28 T cell receptor beta chains were all read from a single sample in a study of cytomegalovirus exposure and HLA in healthy donors. PCR amplification relied on 60 Vbeta primers (plus 13 Jbeta primers). Produced via immunoSEQ multiplex PCR; TCRdb's table is partial and in-frame only. The sample consists of 110,000 to 150,000 clones, roughly 80% of them appearing once. The sequenced sample was PBMCs. All receptors derive from a female donor in good health and CMV-seronegative.

The J gene is TRBJ2-5, the V gene TRBV5-1; TRBD1 aligns across 9 bases. After removal of 6 bases from V and 1 base from J, the junction contained 10 bases not matched to a gene. The CDR3 length is 16 residues. Germline CDR1 and CDR2: SGHRS and YFSETQ. The CDR3 DNA reads TGCGCCAGCAAACCCGGAGGACAGGGGCGCCAAGAGACCCAGTACTTC. Encoded protein: CASKPGGQGRQETQYF.

The chain joins TRBV9 to TRBJ2-5; 11 nucleotides match TRBD2. Germline CDR1 SGDLS, CDR2 YYNGEE. The CDR3 is 15 residues long. V was pared by 4 bases and J by 7 bases, with 9 bases of the junction left unmatched. The CDR3 nucleotides read TGTGCCAGCAGCCCCGCCCTTACTAGCGGGGGGACCCAGTACTTC. Protein product: CASSPALTSGGTQYF. The whole variable domain, filled in from reference TRBV9 and TRBJ2-5, reads DSGVTQTPKHLITATGQRVTLRCSPRSGDLSVYWYQQSLDQGLQFLIQYYNGEERAKGNILERFSAQQFPDLHSELNLSSLELGDSALYFCASSPALTSGGTQYFGPGTRLLVL.

Only one count was recorded for this clone. The chain employs TRBV5-6 and TRBJ1-5, with 7 bases fitting TRBD1. Germline V lookup: CDR1 SGHDT, CDR2 YYEEEE. The CDR3 covers 15 residues. V was pared by 1 base and J by 4 bases, with 5 bases of the junction left unmatched. The CDR3 sequence: CASSLRGTVNQPQHF. CDR3 in DNA: TGTGCCAGCAGCTTGCGTGGGACAGTAAATCAGCCCCAGCATTTT.

The V gene is TRBV14, the J gene TRBJ2-2; D perhaps matches TRBD2 (6 bases). The CDR3 spans 16 residues. Germline-derived CDR1 and CDR2 are SGHDN and FVKESK. Trimming cost V 5 bases and J 1 base, with 14 bases left between them. CDR3 nucleotide sequence: TGTGCCAGCAGCTTCAGGGAGGCTAGGAACACCGGGGAGCTGTTTTTT. It specifies CASSFREARNTGELFF.

The count of this clone is one. The rearrangement uses TRBV12-2 and TRBJ2-7; the D call TRBD1 from the table was never checked on the DNA. TRBV12-2 is a recognized pseudogene. There are 14 residues in the CDR3. This CDR3 is CASRAYRVAYEQYF. CDR3 bases: TGTGCAAGTCGCGCGTACAGGGTAGCCTACGAGCAGTACTTC.

This clone has more than one count but fewer than ten. This chain joins TRBV30 and TRBJ1-1, with D unclear. The CDR3 covers 12 residues. V lost 2 bases to trimming and J lost 2 bases, with 6 bases between them. Germline loops: CDR1 GTSNPN, CDR2 SVGIG (reference sequence). The CDR3 nucleotides read TGTGCCTGGAGTCCAGGAAACACTGAAGCTTTCTTT. Translated: CAWSPGNTEAFF.

This clone was recorded once. The CDR3 region has the DNA TGTGCAAGTCGCTTAGGGGGACAGGGGGCCCTAGAGACCCAGTACTTC. This encodes CASRLGGQGALETQYF. The V and J genes are TRBV12-2 and TRBJ2-5; the table's D call TRBD1 went unverified against the DNA. TRBV12-2 is an annotated pseudogene. CDR3 size: 16 residues.

With regard to this clone: The junction shows a germline mismatch at one end, possibly a read error. Within the sample, other DNA sequences also encode this same CDR3. J is TRBJ1-1 and V is TRBV4-3, with D possibly TRBD1 on 5 matching bases. The germline gives CDR1 LGHNA, CDR2 YSLEER. The CDR3 extends over 15 amino acids. This CDR3 is CASSQDPGMNTEAFF. The CDR3 DNA follows: TGCGCCAGCAGCCAAGACCCAGGGATGAACACTGAGGCTTTCTTT.

J is TRBJ2-7 and V is TRBV30; 8 nucleotides line up with TRBD2. This CDR3 spans 13 amino acids. Germline V CDR1 and CDR2: GTSNPN, SVGIG (reference sequence). Trimming took 4 bases from V and 5 from J; bases not matched to a gene: 7. DNA for the CDR3: TGTGCCTGGACCTTTAGCGGGATTGACGAGCAGTACTTC. Residues: CAWTFSGIDEQYF.

This chain's CDR3 is CASSLGARNQPQHF. For the CDR3, the DNA is TGTGCCAGCAGTTTGGGGGCCCGTAATCAGCCCCAGCATTTT. The chain joins TRBV28 to TRBJ1-5; maybe TRBD1 (6 bases). Germline V lookup: CDR1 MDHEN, CDR2 SYDVKM. With 3 bases removed from V and 4 bases from J, the gap between germline ends came to 10 bases. This CDR3 has 14 residues.

This rearrangement joins TRBV6-1 to TRBJ2-3, with unresolved D. CDR1 is MNHNS and CDR2 is SASEGT in the germline V gene. The CDR3 spans 14 residues. The V end was cut by 5 bases, the J end by 2 bases, with 11 bases between. The CDR3 is CASSPGLSTDTQYF. CDR3 nucleotide sequence: TGTGCCAGCAGTCCGGGTCTTTCCACAGATACGCAGTATTTT.

This rearrangement joins TRBV9 to TRBJ2-1; 10 bases line up with TRBD1. The CDR3 sequence is 15 residues long. Germline loops: CDR1 SGDLS, CDR2 YYNGEE. V shed 4 bases, J shed 7 bases, and the junction held 8 bases outside the gene matches. The CDR3 DNA is TGTGCCAGCAGCCGGGGGACAGGGGTCTGGAATGAGCAGTTCTTC. Its protein is CASSRGTGVWNEQFF. Full variable domain (outside the CDR3, taken from reference TRBV9 and TRBJ2-1): DSGVTQTPKHLITATGQRVTLRCSPRSGDLSVYWYQQSLDQGLQFLIQYYNGEERAKGNILERFSAQQFPDLHSELNLSSLELGDSALYFCASSRGTGVWNEQFFGPGTRLTVL.

This chain connects TRBV11-3 to TRBJ1-2; 9 bases map to TRBD1. The CDR3 loop spans 16 amino acids. The germline V gene encodes CDR1 SGHNT and CDR2 YENEEA. Losses at the gene ends were 5 bases for V and 3 bases for J; bases not matched to a gene: 10. The DNA for the CDR3 is TGTGCCAGCAGCCCGCCCACAGGGGGCCCTTACTATGGCTACACCTTC. Encoded protein: CASSPPTGGPYYGYTF. The complete variable domain, with remaining parts taken from reference TRBV11-3 and TRBJ1-2, reads EAGVVQSPRYKIIEKKQPVAFWCNPISGHNTLYWYLQNLGQGPELLIRYENEEAVDDSQLPKDRFSAERLKGVDSTLKIQPAELGDSAVYLCASSPPTGGPYYGYTFGSGTRLTVV.

The J gene is TRBJ1-2, the V gene TRBV21-1; TRBD1, the D gene given by the table, was not confirmed from the DNA. TRBV21-1 is labeled a pseudogene. CDR3 size: 14 residues. The CDR3 DNA is TGTGCCAGCAGCAAAGAAGGCAGGATCTATGGCTACACCTTC. Encoded protein: CASSKEGRIYGYTF.

The chain recombines TRBV10-1 with TRBJ2-7, with D possibly matching TRBD2 (7 bases). With 0 bases removed from V and 2 bases from J, the gap between germline ends came to 8 bases. The germline CDR1 and CDR2 sequences are WNHNN and SYGVQD (reference sequence). The CDR3 extends over 14 amino acids. The CDR3 DNA is TGCGCCAGCAGTGAGTCCGGGGGGCCCTACGAGCAGTACTTC. Its protein is CASSESGGPYEQYF.

The chain employs TRBV5-1 and TRBJ1-2; no clear D. Germline values: CDR1 SGHRS, CDR2 YFSETQ. Trimming removed 0 bases from V and 0 bases from J, with 6 bases in between. The CDR3 is made up of 14 amino acids. The CDR3: CASSLGGSNYGYTF. CDR3 DNA: TGCGCCAGCAGCTTGGGTGGCTCTAACTATGGCTACACCTTC. Full variable domain (missing parts from reference TRBV5-1 and TRBJ1-2): KAGVTQTPRYLIKTRGQQVTLSCSPISGHRSVSWYQQTPGQGLQFLFEYFSETQRNKGNFPGRFSGRQFSNSRSEMNVSTLELGDSALYLCASSLGGSNYGYTFGSGTRLTVV.

The V call is TRBV15, the J call TRBJ1-6; D is perhaps TRBD1 (5 bases). This CDR3 contains 16 residues. V gave up 0 bases and J gave up 10 bases, with 16 bases separating them. Per the germline V gene, CDR1 is LNHNV and CDR2 is YYDKDF (reference sequence). The CDR3 loop is CATSRDQRRVGSPLHF. Written as DNA, the CDR3 is TGTGCCACCAGCAGAGATCAGCGCAGGGTTGGATCACCCCTCCACTTT.

The chain combines TRBV6-5 with TRBJ2-2, with D unresolved. The V end lost 6 bases, the J end lost 5 bases, and 10 bases lay between the germline ends. This CDR3 contains 13 residues. Germline loops: CDR1 MNHEY, CDR2 SVGAGI. In DNA form, the CDR3 reads TGTGCCAGCAGCGAAGCGCAGACCGGGGAGCTGTTTTTT. Translation gives CASSEAQTGELFF.

The chain carries TRBV7-2 and TRBJ2-2, with 10 bases that match TRBD2. Per the germline V gene, CDR1 is SGHTA and CDR2 is FQGNSA. The CDR3 consists of 17 residues. The ends lost 5 bases at V and 0 bases at J; junction bases unmatched: 6. CDR3 bases: TGTGCCAGCAGCGTGAATAGCGGGGGGCCGAACACCGGGGAGCTGTTTTTT. Protein: CASSVNSGGPNTGELFF.

The rearrangement links TRBV28 to TRBJ2-5; D is possibly TRBD1 (5 bases). This CDR3 region has 12 residues. Looked up from germline, CDR1 is MDHEN and CDR2 is SYDVKM. The V and J ends lost 6 bases and 5 bases respectively, with 10 bases between them. The CDR3 DNA sequence: TGTGCCAGCAGGGGGCGGTGGGAGACCCAGTACTTC. Protein sequence: CASRGRWETQYF.

The chain has TRBV7-2 and TRBJ1-2; no definite D call. Germline CDR1 and CDR2: SGHTA and FQGNSA. V lost 1 base, J lost 2 bases, and 11 bases lay in between. The CDR3 consists of 15 residues. This CDR3 reads CASSLGGVANYGYTF. The CDR3 DNA sequence: TGTGCCAGCAGCTTAGGTGGGGTAGCGAACTATGGCTACACCTTC.

The rearrangement links TRBV7-8 to TRBJ1-1; TRBD1 agrees at 8 bases. Germline loops: CDR1 SGHVS, CDR2 FQNEAQ. V was clipped by 5 bases and J by 7 bases; unmatched bases: 6. This CDR3 contains 13 residues. CDR3 in DNA: TGTGCCAGCAGCATCGGACAGGGAGGTGAAGCTTTCTTT. Translation: CASSIGQGGEAFF. Drawing the rest from reference TRBV7-8 and TRBJ1-1, the complete variable domain is GAGVSQSPRYKVAKRGQDVALRCDPISGHVSLFWYQQALGQGPEFLTYFQNEAQLDKSGLPSDRFFAERPEGSVSTLKIQRTQQEDSAVYLCASSIGQGGEAFFGQGTRLTVV.

In its sample, this clone was seen a few times. The CDR3 sequence is CASSPLKYLSGGTDTQYF. In DNA, the CDR3 is TGTGCCAGCAGCCCTTTAAAATACCTTAGCGGGGGCACAGATACGCAGTATTTT. This sequence joins TRBV5-6 and TRBJ2-3, with 8 nucleotides matching TRBD2. The CDR3 has 18 amino acids. Germline-derived CDR1 and CDR2 are SGHDT and YYEEEE. V lost 4 bases, J lost 1 base, and 14 bases stayed unmatched.

The chain joins TRBV4-1 to TRBJ2-2, with a weak D call TRBD1 (5 bases). Germline loops: CDR1 MGHRA, CDR2 YSYEKL. Trimming pared 5 bases from V and 6 bases from J, leaving 10 bases between. The CDR3 runs to 13 residues. CDR3 bases: TGCGCCAGCAGCACTCCAGGGCCCGGGGAGCTGTTTTTT. Protein sequence: CASSTPGPGELFF.

This chain uses TRBV27 with TRBJ1-2, with no clear D. The V end was cut by 6 bases, the J end by 4 bases, with 15 bases between. Germline V gene sequence: CDR1 MNHEY, CDR2 SMNVEV (reference sequence). The CDR3 covers 14 residues. CDR3 nucleotide sequence: TGTGCCAGCAGCGACTCAGACGCCTCCTATGGCTACACCTTC. This translates into CASSDSDASYGYTF.

V usage is TRBV7-2 and J usage is TRBJ2-1; 12 bases agree with TRBD2. The V gene's germline CDR1 is SGHTA and CDR2 FQGNSA. Trimming cost V 1 base and J 8 bases; bases outside gene matches: 3. This CDR3 region has 15 residues. The CDR3 protein is CASSLELAGGHEQFF. The CDR3 nucleotides read TGTGCCAGCAGCTTAGAGCTAGCGGGGGGGCATGAGCAGTTCTTC.

This clone appeared a single time. V usage is TRBV5-6 and J usage is TRBJ1-2; D might be TRBD1 (5 bases). The CDR3 runs to 16 residues. Germline loops: CDR1 SGHDT, CDR2 YYEEEE. Trimming removed 6 bases from V and 5 bases from J, with 23 bases in between. The DNA of the CDR3 is TGTGCCAGCATCCTAAGGTCGGGGGGAACTCTTTATGGCTACACCTTC. It encodes CASILRSGGTLYGYTF. The full variable domain, rest sourced from reference TRBV5-6 and TRBJ1-2, is DAGVTQSPTHLIKTRGQQVTLRCSPKSGHDTVSWYQQALGQGPQFIFQYYEEEERQRGNFPDRFSGHQFPNYSSELNVNALLLGDSALYLCASILRSGGTLYGYTFGSGTRLTVV.

The chain is built from TRBV11-3 and TRBJ1-3; D not certain. Germline assignment: CDR1 SGHNT and CDR2 YENEEA. V was shortened by 4 bases and J by 4 bases, with 17 bases between the two germline ends. This CDR3 comprises 16 residues. The CDR3 protein is CASSSTSVSPGNTIYF. Written as DNA, the CDR3 is TGTGCCAGCAGCTCGACTTCGGTGTCCCCAGGAAACACCATATATTTT.